Listed below are T cell receptor beta chains from one sample, sequenced in a study of graft-versus-host responses after intestinal transplantation. Libraries were prepared by immunoSEQ multiplex PCR; TCRdb keeps only in-frame clonotypes and omits some of them. The table shows some 24,000 clones, with roughly 43% occurring only once. Sequenced material: alloreactive CD4+ T cells from a mixed lymphocyte reaction culture, taken before intestinal transplant. These receptors were taken from a human patient who received an intestinal transplant. Each CDR3 is given with its conserved first and last residue. Fields, in order: D gene, J gene, V gene, clone size, CDR3 protein, CDR3 DNA. D genes are given only for firm matches. The size entry is marked missing in some rows and otherwise reads once, few, many or a size class.

. | TRBJ1-3 | TRBV9 | . | CASSPWTDGNTIYF | TGTGCCAGCAGCCCGTGGACAGACGGAAACACCATATATTTT
. | TRBJ1-6 | TRBV7-2 | . | CASSLGAGWNSPLHF | TGTGCCAGCAGCTTAGGTGCGGGGTGGAATTCACCCCTCCACTTT
TRBD2 | TRBJ2-5 | TRBV15 | few | CATSRGLAAKETQYF | TGTGCCACCAGCAGGGGACTAGCTGCTAAGGAGACCCAGTACTTC
. | TRBJ2-3 | TRBV9 | . | CASSVEQDYAQYF | TGTGCCAGCAGCGTAGAACAGGACTACGCGCAGTATTTT
TRBD1 | TRBJ1-6 | TRBV6-1 | few | CASKKGGTGNSPLHF | TGTGCCAGCAAAAAAGGGGGGACAGGAAATTCACCCCTCCACTTT
TRBD1 | TRBJ1-1 | TRBV4-2 | . | CASSQAQQGGTTEAFF | TGTGCCAGCAGCCAAGCCCAACAGGGGGGGACCACTGAAGCTTTCTTT
TRBD1 | TRBJ1-1 | TRBV9 | few | CASSGTLGQGGTEAFF | TGTGCCAGCAGCGGAACCTTGGGACAGGGTGGCACTGAAGCTTTCTTT
TRBD1 | TRBJ1-5 | TRBV6-5 | few | CASSKTGGGQPQHF | TGTGCCAGCAGTAAGACAGGGGGGGGTCAGCCCCAGCATTTT
. | TRBJ1-6 | TRBV2 | medium-sized | CASSVRLSGSPLHF | TGTGCCAGCAGTGTTCGGTTATCTGGTTCACCCCTCCACTTT
TRBD2 | TRBJ2-3 | TRBV28 | . | CASSPILAGRFYTQYF | TGTGCCAGCAGTCCAATTCTAGCGGGGCGGTTTTATACGCAGTATTTT
. | TRBJ1-6 | TRBV5-6 | few | CASSLGSGWNSPLHF | TGTGCCAGCAGCTTGGGGTCAGGGTGGAATTCACCCCTCCACTTT
TRBD2 | TRBJ2-3 | TRBV28 | . | CASSFPRLAGADTQYF | TGTGCCAGCAGTTTCCCGAGACTAGCGGGAGCAGATACGCAGTATTTT
TRBD1 | TRBJ1-2 | TRBV5-1 | . | CASSFTGASGYTF | TGCGCCAGCAGCTTCACAGGGGCCTCTGGCTACACCTTC
. | TRBJ1-6 | TRBV6-5 | . | CASSYVDISYNSPLHF | TGTGCCAGCAGTTACGTGGACATCTCTTATAATTCACCCCTCCACTTT
. | TRBJ2-1 | TRBV7-9 | once | CASSLVRGWPYNEQFF | TGTGCCAGCAGCTTAGTTCGAGGGTGGCCCTACAATGAGCAGTTCTTC
. | TRBJ1-5 | TRBV29-1 | few | CSYRDNNQPQHF | TGCAGCTACCGGGACAACAATCAGCCCCAGCATTTT
TRBD2 | TRBJ2-1 | TRBV5-1 | . | CASSWGVAGAGEQFF | TGCGCCAGCAGCTGGGGGGTAGCGGGAGCGGGTGAGCAGTTCTTC
. | TRBJ1-5 | TRBV19 | few | CASSIAQSNQPQHF | TGTGCCAGTAGTATAGCACAGTCCAATCAGCCCCAGCATTTT
TRBD2 | TRBJ2-3 | TRBV5-1 | . | CASSVALAGSSTDTQYF | TGCGCCAGCAGCGTGGCTCTAGCGGGGTCTAGCACAGATACGCAGTATTTT
. | TRBJ2-1 | TRBV5-1 | . | CASSPETGYNEQFF | TGCGCCAGCAGCCCGGAGACAGGCTACAATGAGCAGTTCTTC
TRBD2 | TRBJ2-5 | TRBV28 | . | CASSVIIGGAGFQYF | TGTGCCAGCAGCGTCATCATCGGGGGGGCAGGCTTCCAGTACTTC
. | TRBJ2-7 | TRBV27 | . | CASSFQGSSYEQYF | TGTGCCAGCAGTTTCCAGGGGTCCTCCTACGAGCAGTACTTC
TRBD2 | TRBJ2-1 | TRBV10-2 | medium-sized | CASSVSGLASNEQFF | TGCGCCAGCAGTGTATCGGGACTAGCCAGCAATGAGCAGTTCTTC
. | TRBJ2-5 | TRBV7-2 | . | CASSLAGTKETQYF | TGTGCCAGCAGCTTAGCCGGGACAAAAGAGACCCAGTACTTC
TRBD1 | TRBJ1-2 | TRBV5-4 | few | CASSLGQGSRYGYTF | TGTGCCAGCAGCTTGGGACAGGGGAGCCGCTATGGCTACACCTTC
TRBD2 | TRBJ2-1 | TRBV29-1 | . | CSAMMWAYPGLGRSNEQFF | TGCAGCGCAATGATGTGGGCCTATCCGGGACTAGGGAGGTCCAATGAGCAGTTCTTC
TRBD1 | TRBJ1-2 | TRBV29-1 | . | CSVERGQGWGGYTF | TGCAGCGTTGAACGGGGACAGGGATGGGGTGGCTACACCTTC
. | TRBJ1-1 | TRBV2 | medium-sized | CASRSDSRMNTEAFF | TGTGCCAGCAGGTCCGACTCCCGTATGAACACTGAAGCTTTCTTT
TRBD1 | TRBJ1-6 | TRBV30 | . | CAWGRQGDSPLHF | TGTGCCTGGGGCCGACAGGGAGATTCACCCCTCCACTTT
TRBD2 | TRBJ2-7 | TRBV11-3 | few | CASSLASGPYEQYF | TGTGCCAGCAGCTTAGCTAGCGGCCCCTACGAGCAGTACTTC
. | TRBJ2-7 | TRBV4-1 | . | CASSQGGHLYEQYF | TGCGCCAGCAGCCAAGGCGGACACTTGTACGAGCAGTACTTC
. | TRBJ2-2 | TRBV5-4 | . | CASSPSFPGELFF | TGTGCCAGCAGCCCCAGTTTCCCCGGGGAGCTGTTTTTT
TRBD2 | TRBJ2-2 | TRBV2 | . | CASSGPSGSGTGELFF | TGTGCCAGCAGTGGACCTAGCGGGAGCGGGACCGGGGAGCTGTTTTTT
TRBD1 | TRBJ1-1 | TRBV5-5 | . | CASSLVRDRDVAFF | TGTGCCAGCAGCTTGGTCAGGGACAGGGATGTAGCTTTCTTT
. | TRBJ1-6 | TRBV18 | . | CASSQNGGYNSPLHF | TGTGCCAGCTCACAAAACGGGGGGTATAATTCACCCCTCCACTTT
TRBD2 | TRBJ2-3 | TRBV2 | few | CASSRLAGDTDTQYF | TGTGCCTCGAGCCGCCTAGCGGGGGATACAGATACGCAGTATTTT
. | TRBJ1-1 | TRBV6-5 | few | CASSYSAEGLEAFF | TGTGCCAGCAGTTACTCCGCGGAGGGCCTTGAAGCTTTCTTT
. | TRBJ2-3 | TRBV19 | . | CASSIWGPTDTQYF | TGTGCCAGTAGTATTTGGGGGCCTACAGATACGCAGTATTTT
TRBD2 | TRBJ2-7 | TRBV5-1 | . | CASSPGLAGGNPYEQYF | TGCGCCAGCAGCCCAGGACTAGCGGGAGGAAACCCCTACGAGCAGTACTTC
. | TRBJ2-6 | TRBV6-1 | once | CASRRPGANVLTF | TGTGCCAGCAGGCGGCCTGGGGCCAACGTCCTGACTTTC
TRBD2 | TRBJ2-1 | TRBV7-2 | . | CASSLVSYTSGSPYNEQFF | TGTGCCAGCAGCTTAGTCTCCTACACTAGCGGGAGTCCCTACAATGAGCAGTTCTTC
. | TRBJ2-6 | TRBV7-2 | . | CASSYPYSGANVLTF | TGTGCCAGCAGCTATCCTTACTCTGGGGCCAACGTCCTGACTTTC
TRBD2 | TRBJ2-5 | TRBV2 | . | CASSEGLGVWETQYF | TGTGCCAGCAGTGAGGGACTAGGAGTCTGGGAGACCCAGTACTTC
TRBD1 | TRBJ1-5 | TRBV6-5 | few | CASSYSQGHQPQHF | TGTGCCAGCAGTTACTCACAGGGGCACCAGCCCCAGCATTTT
. | TRBJ1-6 | TRBV19 | few | CATGRAGEAHF | TGTGCCACCGGTCGAGCGGGAGAGGCTCACTTT